This T cell receptor beta chain originates from a study of T cell responses to AZD1222 COVID-19 vaccine. Study at large: Second-dose timings of about 4 or about 12 weeks were pooled. Findings of the study overall: Just a handful of AZD1222 recipients were seropositive at baseline. After two AZD1222 doses, spike-specific TCR breadth and depth rose versus day 0.

In germline, CDR1 is LNHNV, CDR2 YYDKDF (reference sequence). The V and J ends lost 4 bases and 3 bases respectively, with 7 bases between them. There are 13 residues in the CDR3. The table lists this clone with a count of one. The target antigen is unknown. TCRdb's copy holds only in-frame clones and misses some; the assay was immunoSEQ multiplex PCR. The table records around 83,000 clones, around nine tenths of them present only once. Specimen: peripheral blood, collected on day 0 of AZD1222 vaccination. This chain links TRBV15 with TRBJ1-5; D is undetermined. This sequence was found in an adult in good health. The CDR3 DNA follows: TGTGCCACCAGCACAAATAACAATCAGCCCCAGCATTTT. Protein: CATSTNNNQPQHF.